These T cell receptor beta chains were read from a single sample in a study of T cell repertoires in cytomegalovirus infection. TCRdb called the reads again in MiXCR, with one record for every CDR3 protein. This table holds around 740,000 distinct CDR3 sequences, under 40% found once. The sequenced material came from PBMCs. Every receptor here comes from a human donor in good health (CMV status not recorded). Some clones in this sample may be carry-over from other donors' samples. The CDR3 runs from the conserved cysteine through the conserved F or W. The D gene is left open where the match is weak. Clone size is stated in some rows and not others, as once, few, many or a class when expanded.

clone_size	v_call	d_call	j_call	cdr3_aa	cdr3_nt
-	TRBV28	-	TRBJ2-3	CASRALSTDTQYF	TGTGCCAGCAGAGCGCTTAGCACAGATACGCAGTATTTT
few	TRBV12-3/TRBV12-4	TRBD1	TRBJ2-3	CASSRGGGTGGPVRYF	TGTGCCAGCAGTAGGGGAGGTGGGACAGGCGGACCCGTGAGGTATTTT
few	TRBV10-3	TRBD1	TRBJ2-7	CAISGDSYAYEQYF	TGTGCCATCAGTGGGGACAGCTATGCCTACGAGCAGTACTTC
-	TRBV12-3/TRBV12-4	-	TRBJ1-2	CASSLLRVSEGGYTF	TGTGCCAGCAGTCTACTCAGGGTTTCGGAGGGTGGCTACACCTTC
-	TRBV7-9	-	TRBJ1-1	CASSFSPPETTEAFF	TGTGCCAGCAGCTTTTCACCGCCAGAAACCACTGAGGCTTTCTTT
few	TRBV7-8	-	TRBJ1-4	CASSLTVARGRGNEKLFF	TGTGCCAGCAGCTTAACAGTGGCCAGGGGTAGGGGGAATGAAAAACTGTTTTTT
-	TRBV28	-	TRBJ1-1	CASSPTGQYTEAFF	TGTGCCAGCAGTCCGACCGGACAGTACACTGAAGCTTTCTTT
few	TRBV28	TRBD1	TRBJ2-5	CASSAPDRVGETQYF	TGTGCCAGCAGTGCCCCCGACAGGGTCGGAGAGACCCAGTACTTC
few	TRBV7-9	-	TRBJ2-7	CASSSMGGFGEQYF	TGTGCCAGCAGCAGTATGGGGGGATTTGGCGAGCAGTACTTC
-	TRBV11-1	-	TRBJ1-1	CASSLWGEVNTEAFF	TGTGCCAGCAGCTTATGGGGTGAAGTGAACACTGAAGCTTTCTTT
-	TRBV6-6	-	TRBJ1-6	CASSQTLQGRFSSYNSPLHF	TGTGCCAGCAGTCAAACCCTTCAGGGTCGATTTAGCTCCTATAATTCACCCCTCCACTTT
-	TRBV12-3/TRBV12-4	-	TRBJ2-1	CASSPILAPYNEQFF	TGTGCCAGCAGTCCCATATTGGCCCCCTACAATGAGCAGTTCTTC
few	TRBV7-2	-	TRBJ2-1	CASSLNRVLGTYNEQFF	TGTGCCAGCAGCCTCAACAGGGTTTTAGGGACCTACAATGAGCAGTTCTTC
-	TRBV4-2	-	TRBJ2-7	CASSQEEGWGEQYF	TGTGCCAGCAGCCAAGAGGAGGGATGGGGTGAGCAGTACTTC
-	TRBV27	TRBD2	TRBJ2-2	CASSFRTSGGVTGELFF	TGTGCCAGCAGTTTTCGAACTAGCGGGGGGGTAACCGGGGAGCTGTTTTTT
-	TRBV28	-	TRBJ1-3	CASRPGSGFSGNTIYF	TGTGCCAGCAGACCTGGCTCGGGTTTCTCTGGAAACACCATATATTTT
many	TRBV7-2	-	TRBJ2-7	CASSLGGWGRAYEQYF	TGTGCCAGCAGCTTAGGGGGGTGGGGCCGCGCCTACGAGCAGTACTTC
few	TRBV11-2	-	TRBJ2-7	CASSLVYGSAPIMLDPYEQYF	TGTGCCAGCAGCTTAGTTTATGGGAGCGCTCCGATCATGTTGGACCCCTACGAGCAGTACTTC
many	TRBV7-9	-	TRBJ1-5	CASSSRGNQPQHF	TGTGCCAGCAGCTCAAGGGGCAATCAGCCCCAGCATTTT
-	TRBV28	-	TRBJ1-2	CASSSPPWVKGYTF	TGTGCCAGCAGTTCGCCCCCTTGGGTGAAGGGCTACACCTTC
many	TRBV7-6	TRBD2	TRBJ2-7	CASSLEWIGVRERFYEQYF	TGTGCCAGCAGCTTAGAGTGGATAGGGGTGCGGGAGAGATTTTACGAGCAGTACTTC
-	TRBV18	-	TRBJ1-1	CASSPRGKVGEAFF	TGTGCCAGCTCACCCCGAGGTAAGGTGGGTGAAGCTTTCTTT
-	TRBV28	TRBD2	TRBJ2-7	CASSLRREGRPPSYEQYF	TGTGCCAGCAGTTTACGGCGGGAGGGCCGTCCCCCATCCTACGAGCAGTACTTC
many	TRBV7-2	TRBD2	TRBJ2-4	CASRPPGTSVNIQYF	TGTGCCAGCAGACCCCCCGGGACTAGTGTAAACATTCAGTACTTC
-	TRBV19	-	TRBJ1-5	CASSTPRTVAQPQHF	TGTGCCAGTAGTACTCCCAGGACGGTAGCCCAGCCCCAGCATTTT
few	TRBV7-9	TRBD1	TRBJ2-2	CASSLQTGRTGELFF	TGTGCCAGCAGCTTACAGACAGGGCGCACCGGGGAGCTGTTTTTT
-	TRBV5-1	TRBD2	TRBJ2-2	CASSLAQRGNTGELFF	TGCGCCAGCAGCTTGGCCCAGCGGGGGAACACCGGGGAGCTGTTTTTT
-	TRBV11-2	-	TRBJ1-5	CASSLEASQPQHF	TGTGCCAGCAGCTTAGAAGCCAGTCAGCCCCAGCATTTT
-	TRBV19	TRBD1	TRBJ1-1	CASIPPGQGRNTEAFF	TGTGCCAGTATCCCCCCGGGACAGGGCAGGAACACTGAAGCTTTCTTT
-	TRBV7-3	-	TRBJ2-3	CASSYITDTQYF	TGTGCCAGCAGCTATATTACAGATACGCAGTATTTT
many	TRBV7-2	-	TRBJ1-3	CASSVETSAGNTIYF	TGTGCCAGCAGCGTCGAGACGAGTGCTGGAAACACCATATATTTT
few	TRBV28	TRBD1	TRBJ1-5	CASSSRGQGKPAQHF	TGTGCCAGCAGTTCCCGGGGACAGGGTAAGCCCGCCCAGCATTTT
-	TRBV2	-	TRBJ1-4	CARNRVDEKMFF	TGTGCCCGCAACAGGGTCGACGAAAAAATGTTTTTT
-	TRBV27	-	TRBJ1-1	CASSPNGQMNTEAFF	TGTGCCAGCAGTCCAAACGGACAGATGAACACTGAAGCTTTCTTT
-	TRBV7-4	TRBD1	TRBJ1-1	CASSLAGGGRNTEAFF	TGTGCCAGCAGCTTAGCGGGAGGGGGCAGGAACACTGAAGCTTTCTTT
-	TRBV5-1	TRBD2	TRBJ2-1	CASSLLASGGITDNEQFF	TGCGCCAGCAGCTTGTTGGCTAGCGGGGGAATAACTGACAATGAGCAGTTCTTC
-	TRBV20-1	-	TRBJ2-7	CSARGRLTSPYEQYF	TGCAGTGCTAGAGGGCGACTGACCTCGCCCTACGAGCAGTACTTC
many	TRBV7-2	-	TRBJ1-2	CASGGSKTGYTF	TGTGCCAGCGGGGGGAGTAAGACAGGCTACACCTTC
few	TRBV27	-	TRBJ1-5	CASGRAQGGNQPQHF	TGTGCCAGCGGGCGGGCACAGGGTGGCAATCAGCCCCAGCATTTT
-	TRBV19	TRBD1	TRBJ1-1	CASISGTVNTEAFF	TGTGCCAGTATTTCCGGGACAGTGAACACTGAAGCTTTCTTT
-	TRBV25-1	-	TRBJ2-1	CASRDTGSSYNEQFF	TGTGCCAGCAGGGATACTGGGAGCTCCTACAATGAGCAGTTCTTC
-	TRBV7-2	-	TRBJ2-1	CASSLVGGVNEPFF	TGTGCCAGCAGCTTAGTCGGTGGGGTCAATGAGCCGTTCTTC
-	TRBV5-1	-	TRBJ2-6	CASSLQPVGANVLTF	TGCGCCAGCAGCTTACAGCCCGTCGGGGCCAACGTCCTGACTTTC